This T cell receptor beta chain was retrieved from a study of shared clonotypes between healthy human individuals. The data were produced by immunoSEQ multiplex PCR, yet TCRdb's version contains in-frame clones alone and is incomplete. The sample lists 1.6 million or so clones; over 95% were seen once. Sequenced: naive CD4+ T cells sorted from blood. Subset noted: CD45RA+ positively selected. The sequence came from a man aged 30 to 45 in good health.

The CDR3 spells CASSFRTGTRRETQYF. CDR3 DNA: TGTGCCAGCAGTTTCCGGACAGGGACGAGGAGAGAGACCCAGTACTTC. V usage is TRBV2 and J usage is TRBJ2-5, with 8 bases matching TRBD1. This CDR3 is built from 16 residues. The germline gives CDR1 SNHLY, CDR2 FYNNEI. V trimming: 5 bases; J trimming: 4 bases; junction bases outside the gene matches: 12.